The clone carrying this TCR beta chain was observed a handful of times. Between the trimmed V and J ends, which lost 5 bases and 7 bases, there was a span of 24 bases. Germline-derived CDR1 and CDR2 are MNHEY and SMNVEV (reference sequence). The CDR3 is made up of 17 amino acids. The sample belongs to a study of lymphopenia after photon versus proton radiotherapy. Libraries were prepared by immunoSEQ multiplex PCR; TCRdb keeps only in-frame clonotypes and omits some of them. The table includes thousands of clones, nearly 90% detected once. This chain connects TRBV27 to TRBJ2-1, with a possible D match to TRBD1 (6 bases). The receptor's source is a man aged 55 to 69 with cholangiocarcinoma. The material was peripheral blood, obtained from a patient treated with photon-based radiotherapy. CDR3 in amino acids: CASSHNIDRSLRNEQFF. CDR3 DNA sequence: TGTGCCAGCAGTCATAACATCGACAGGTCCCTTAGGAATGAGCAGTTCTTC.